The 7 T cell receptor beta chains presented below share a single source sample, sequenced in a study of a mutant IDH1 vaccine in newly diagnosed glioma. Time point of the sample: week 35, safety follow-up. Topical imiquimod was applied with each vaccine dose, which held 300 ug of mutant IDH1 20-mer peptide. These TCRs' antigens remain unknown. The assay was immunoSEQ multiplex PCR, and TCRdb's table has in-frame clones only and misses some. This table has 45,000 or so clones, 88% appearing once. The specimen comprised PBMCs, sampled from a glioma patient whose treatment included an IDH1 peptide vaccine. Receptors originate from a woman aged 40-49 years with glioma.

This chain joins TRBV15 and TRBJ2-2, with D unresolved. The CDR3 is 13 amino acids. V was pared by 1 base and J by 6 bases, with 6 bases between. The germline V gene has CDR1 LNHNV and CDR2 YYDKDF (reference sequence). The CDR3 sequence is CATSRGVSGELFF. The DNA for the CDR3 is TGTGCCACCAGCAGAGGAGTCTCCGGGGAGCTGTTTTTT.

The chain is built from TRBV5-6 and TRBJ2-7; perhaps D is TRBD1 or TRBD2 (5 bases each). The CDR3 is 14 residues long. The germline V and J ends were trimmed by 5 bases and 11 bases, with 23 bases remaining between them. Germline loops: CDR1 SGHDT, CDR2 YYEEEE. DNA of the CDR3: TGTGCCAGCAGTTTTGACCGGGACCCCTGGTTGGAGTACTTC. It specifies CASSFDRDPWLEYF.

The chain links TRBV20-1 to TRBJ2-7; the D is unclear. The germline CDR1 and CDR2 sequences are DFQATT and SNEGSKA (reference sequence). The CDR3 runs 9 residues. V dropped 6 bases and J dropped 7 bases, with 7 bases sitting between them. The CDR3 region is CSAPSEQYF. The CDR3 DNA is TGCAGTGCCCCCTCGGAGCAGTACTTC.

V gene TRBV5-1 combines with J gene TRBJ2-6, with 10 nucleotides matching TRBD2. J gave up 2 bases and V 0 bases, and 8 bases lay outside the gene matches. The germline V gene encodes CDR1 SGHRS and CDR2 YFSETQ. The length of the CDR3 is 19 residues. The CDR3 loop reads CASSLAPKAGGAGANVLTF. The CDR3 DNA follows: TGCGCCAGCAGCTTGGCTCCTAAAGCGGGAGGGGCTGGGGCCAACGTCCTGACTTTC.

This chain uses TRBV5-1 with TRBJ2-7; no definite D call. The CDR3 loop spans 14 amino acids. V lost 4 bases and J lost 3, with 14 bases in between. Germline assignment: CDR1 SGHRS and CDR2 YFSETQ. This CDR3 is CASSPRPGLYEQYF. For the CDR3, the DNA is TGCGCCAGCAGCCCCCGGCCCGGGCTCTACGAGCAGTACTTC.

CDR3 amino acids: CASRGEGHEQFF. CDR3 nucleotide sequence: TGTGCCAGCAGGGGGGAGGGACACGAGCAGTTCTTC. The J gene is TRBJ2-1, the V gene TRBV11-3, with D maybe TRBD2 (7 bases). The germline V gene encodes CDR1 SGHNT and CDR2 YENEEA. The CDR3 runs to 12 residues. V shed 6 bases and J shed 10 bases, with 13 bases lying between them.

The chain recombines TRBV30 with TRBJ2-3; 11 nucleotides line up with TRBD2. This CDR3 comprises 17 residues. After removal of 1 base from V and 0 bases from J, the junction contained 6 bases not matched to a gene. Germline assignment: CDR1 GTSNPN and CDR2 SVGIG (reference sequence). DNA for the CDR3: TGTGCCTGGAGTGAAGATAGCGGGAGGGTAAGCACAGATACGCAGTATTTT. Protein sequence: CAWSEDSGRVSTDTQYF.